This TCR beta chain was captured in a study of OX40 agonist ivuxolimab in advanced cancers. TCRdb's copy holds only in-frame clones and misses some; the assay was immunoSEQ multiplex PCR. The table shows some 57,000 clones, with roughly 90% occurring only once. At cycle 4 day 1, cycle 7 day 1, and baseline, blood was sampled. CDR1 is MGHRA, CDR2 YSYEKL, per germline. The CDR3 has 15 residues. With V trimmed by 3 bases and J by 5 bases, 6 bases remained unmatched. The sample was CD4+ or CD8+ T cells sorted from blood, taken in a trial of the OX40 agonist ivuxolimab. The TCR sequence derives from an adult with an advanced solid tumor such as melanoma, head and neck, liver or kidney cancer. The chain links TRBV4-1 to TRBJ1-2; 10 bases are a match to TRBD1. CDR3: CASSQYGQGGYGYTF. In nucleotides, the CDR3 is TGCGCCAGCAGCCAGTACGGACAGGGGGGTTATGGCTACACCTTC.